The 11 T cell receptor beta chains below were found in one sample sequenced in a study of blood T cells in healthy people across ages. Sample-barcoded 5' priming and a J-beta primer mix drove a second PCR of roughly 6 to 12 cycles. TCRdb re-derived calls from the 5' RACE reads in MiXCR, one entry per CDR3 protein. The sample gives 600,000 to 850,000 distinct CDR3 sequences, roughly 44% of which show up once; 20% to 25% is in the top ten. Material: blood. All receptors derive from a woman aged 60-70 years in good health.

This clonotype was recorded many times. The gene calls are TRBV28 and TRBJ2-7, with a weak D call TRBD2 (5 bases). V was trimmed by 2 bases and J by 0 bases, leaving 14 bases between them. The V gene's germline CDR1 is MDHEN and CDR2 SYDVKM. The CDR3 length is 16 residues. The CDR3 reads CASSLGNRAASYEQYF. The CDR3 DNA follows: TGTGCCAGCAGTTTAGGAAATCGAGCGGCCTCCTACGAGCAGTACTTC.

The CDR3 loop is CSASAGYTGELFF. The DNA for the CDR3 is TGCAGTGCTAGTGCCGGGTACACCGGGGAGCTGTTTTTT. The gene calls are TRBV20-1 and TRBJ2-2; D is ambiguous. CDR3 length equals 13 residues. V gave up 3 bases and J gave up 3 bases, with 8 bases separating them. In germline, CDR1 is DFQATT, CDR2 SNEGSKA (reference sequence).

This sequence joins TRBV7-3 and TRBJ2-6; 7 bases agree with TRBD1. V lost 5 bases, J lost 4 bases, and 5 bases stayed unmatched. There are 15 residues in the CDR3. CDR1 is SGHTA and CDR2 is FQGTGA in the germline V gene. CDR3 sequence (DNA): TGTGCCAGCAGCGTACAGGGGTACGGGGCCAACGTCCTGACTTTC. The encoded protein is CASSVQGYGANVLTF.

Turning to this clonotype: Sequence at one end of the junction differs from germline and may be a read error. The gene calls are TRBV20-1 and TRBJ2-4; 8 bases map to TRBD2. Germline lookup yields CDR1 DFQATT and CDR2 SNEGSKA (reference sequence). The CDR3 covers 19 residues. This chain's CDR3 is CSARKLAGGVLLAKNIRYF. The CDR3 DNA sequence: TGCAGTGCTAGGAAGTTGGCGGGAGGCGTTTTGTTAGCCAAAAACATTCGGTACTTC.

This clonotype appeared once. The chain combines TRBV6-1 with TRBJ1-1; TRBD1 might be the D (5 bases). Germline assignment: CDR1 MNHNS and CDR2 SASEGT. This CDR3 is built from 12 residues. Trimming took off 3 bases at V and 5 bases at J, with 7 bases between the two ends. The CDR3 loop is CASSDRVTEAFF. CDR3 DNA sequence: TGTGCCAGCAGTGACAGGGTTACTGAAGCTTTCTTT.

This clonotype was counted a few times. The chain's CDR3 is CASSHPGQGVNEQFF. CDR3 nucleotide sequence: TGTGCCAGCAGCCACCCCGGACAGGGAGTCAATGAGCAGTTCTTC. The chain joins TRBV14 to TRBJ2-1, with 8 bases matching TRBD1. V gave up 3 bases and J gave up 6 bases; unmatched junction bases: 7. The germline V gene has CDR1 SGHDN and CDR2 FVKESK. The CDR3 spans 15 residues.

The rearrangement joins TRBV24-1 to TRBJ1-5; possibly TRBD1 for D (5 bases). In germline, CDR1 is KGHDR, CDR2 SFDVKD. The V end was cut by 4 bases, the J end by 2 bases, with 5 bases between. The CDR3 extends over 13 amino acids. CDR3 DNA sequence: TGTGCCACCAGTGAAGGGGGCAATCAGCCCCAGCATTTT. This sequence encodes CATSEGGNQPQHF.

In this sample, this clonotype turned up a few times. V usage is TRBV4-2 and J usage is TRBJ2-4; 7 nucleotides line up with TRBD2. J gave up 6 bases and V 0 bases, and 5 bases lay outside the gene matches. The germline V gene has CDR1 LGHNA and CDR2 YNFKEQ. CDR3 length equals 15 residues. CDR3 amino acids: CASSQDVVAGNIQYF. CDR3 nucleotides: TGTGCCAGCAGCCAAGATGTGGTAGCGGGAAACATTCAGTACTTC.

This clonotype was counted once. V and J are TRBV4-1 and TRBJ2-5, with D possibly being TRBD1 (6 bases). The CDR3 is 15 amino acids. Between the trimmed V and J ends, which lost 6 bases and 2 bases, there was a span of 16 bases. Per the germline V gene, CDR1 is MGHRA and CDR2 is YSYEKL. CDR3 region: CASRPQGGLQETQYF. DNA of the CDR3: TGCGCCAGCAGACCACAGGGTGGGCTTCAAGAGACCCAGTACTTC.

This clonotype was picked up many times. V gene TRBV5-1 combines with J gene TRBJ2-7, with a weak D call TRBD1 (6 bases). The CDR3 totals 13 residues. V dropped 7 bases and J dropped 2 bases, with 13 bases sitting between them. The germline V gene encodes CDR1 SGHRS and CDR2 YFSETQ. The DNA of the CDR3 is TGCGCCAGCCGCCGGGACACGACCTACGAGCAGTACTTC. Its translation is CASRRDTTYEQYF.

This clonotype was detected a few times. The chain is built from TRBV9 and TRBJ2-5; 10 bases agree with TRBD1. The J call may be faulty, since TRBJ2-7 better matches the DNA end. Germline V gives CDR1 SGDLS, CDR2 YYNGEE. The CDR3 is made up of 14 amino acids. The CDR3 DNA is TGTGCCAGCAGCGAAGGGGACAGGGGCTACGAGCAGTACTTC. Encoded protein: CASSEGDRGYEQYF.